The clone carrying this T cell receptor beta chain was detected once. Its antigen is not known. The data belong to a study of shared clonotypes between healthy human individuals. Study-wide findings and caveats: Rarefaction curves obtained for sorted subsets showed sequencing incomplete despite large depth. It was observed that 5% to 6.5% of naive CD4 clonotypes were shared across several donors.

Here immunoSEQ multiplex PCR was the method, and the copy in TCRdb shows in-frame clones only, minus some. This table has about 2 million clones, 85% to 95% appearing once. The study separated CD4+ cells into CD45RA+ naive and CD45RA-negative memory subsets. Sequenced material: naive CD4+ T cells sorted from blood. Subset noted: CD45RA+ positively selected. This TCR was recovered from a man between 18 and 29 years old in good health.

CDR3 sequence (DNA): TGTGCCAGCAGTTTAAATCTCCGGGACAGGGGGAAAATTTTTGATTCACCCCTCCACTTT. The encoded protein is CASSLNLRDRGKIFDSPLHF. This chain links TRBV27 with TRBJ1-6; TRBD1 matches 11 bases. Germline CDR1 reads MNHEY; CDR2 reads SMNVEV (reference sequence). This CDR3 region has 20 residues. With 2 bases clipped from V and 8 bases from J, the junction kept 17 bases outside the gene matches.